This TCR beta chain was sequenced for a study of shared clonotypes between healthy human individuals. Germline CDR1 reads SEHNR; CDR2 reads FQNEAQ (reference sequence). Between the trimmed V and J ends, which lost 0 bases and 2 bases, there was a span of 8 bases. This CDR3 is built from 16 residues. At least ten counts were recorded for this clone. Every donor was a Caucasian adult from Nashville, Tennessee. Extraction of genomic DNA in unsorted samples used roughly 94 million PBMCs. Method: immunoSEQ multiplex PCR; TCRdb's copy keeps in-frame clones and lacks some. This sample yields about 470,000 clones, of which around 79% are seen a single time; approximately 13% belongs to the top ten.

The clonotype was recovered from a woman between 40 and 55 years old in good health. Some clones in this sample may be carry-over from other donors' samples. Sequenced: PBMCs. J is TRBJ2-6 and V is TRBV7-9; D unresolved. CDR3 protein: CASSLASVAGANVLTF. DNA of the CDR3: TGTGCCAGCAGCTTAGCGAGCGTAGCTGGGGCCAACGTCCTGACTTTC.